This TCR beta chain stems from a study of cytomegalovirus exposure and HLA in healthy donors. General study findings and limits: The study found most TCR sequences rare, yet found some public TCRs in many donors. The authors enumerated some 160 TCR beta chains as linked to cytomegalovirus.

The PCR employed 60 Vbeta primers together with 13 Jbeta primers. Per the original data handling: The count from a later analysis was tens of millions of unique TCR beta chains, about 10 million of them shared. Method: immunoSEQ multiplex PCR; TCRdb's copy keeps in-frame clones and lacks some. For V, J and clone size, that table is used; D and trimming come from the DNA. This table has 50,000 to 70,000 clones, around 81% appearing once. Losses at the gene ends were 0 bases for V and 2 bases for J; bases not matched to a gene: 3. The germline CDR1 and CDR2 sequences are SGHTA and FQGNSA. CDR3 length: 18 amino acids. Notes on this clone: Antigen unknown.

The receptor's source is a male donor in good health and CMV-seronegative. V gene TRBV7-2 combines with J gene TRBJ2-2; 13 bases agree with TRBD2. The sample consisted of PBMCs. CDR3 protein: CASSLAGLAGINTGELFF. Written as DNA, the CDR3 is TGTGCCAGCAGCTTAGCGGGACTAGCGGGGATTAACACCGGGGAGCTGTTTTTT.